Listed below are T cell receptor beta chains from one sample, sequenced in a study of CD8 T cells in Susac syndrome. TCRdb fed the immunoSEQ multiplex PCR reads into MiXCR, producing one record per CDR3 protein. The table records about 76,000 distinct CDR3 sequences, around 90% of them present only once. The sample was CD8+ T cells from PBMCs. These receptors were collected from a human donor with multiple sclerosis. CDR3s leave out the opening cysteine and the closing phenylalanine or tryptophan.

TRBJ1-2,TRBV29-1,SATGGTVYGYT
TRBJ2-7,TRBV7-8,ASSSNDRAEQY
TRBJ1-1,TRBV9,ASSPNGRLEAF
TRBJ2-1,TRBV27,ASSLTGGPYNEQF
TRBJ2-1,TRBV19,ASSDGVSYNEQF
TRBJ2-7,TRBV5-6,ASSLTQGATYEQY
TRBJ1-1,TRBV7-3,ASSYQGVPYTEAF
TRBJ1-3,TRBV20-1,SARRQFYSGNTIY
TRBJ2-3,TRBV3-1,ASSQFWGSTQY
TRBJ2-7,TRBV6-5,ASSYDRDSYEQY
TRBJ1-5,TRBV15,ATSRYRAQPQH
TRBJ2-7,TRBV25-1,ASSELTASSYEQY
TRBJ1-2,TRBV19,ASSIAYRDSNYGYT
TRBJ1-1,TRBV14,ASSQVFTMNTEAF
TRBJ2-2,TRBV19,ASSIRLAGDTNTGELF
TRBJ2-5,TRBV4-2,ASTSTSEFETQY
TRBJ1-1,TRBV11-2,ASSLLWGNTEAF
TRBJ1-1,TRBV28,ASRDYLEAF
TRBJ1-5,TRBV27,ASSLSGFHQPQH
TRBJ2-7,TRBV5-1,ASSLGHYEQY
TRBJ1-6,TRBV7-4,ASSLVGQGLHSPLH
TRBJ1-2,TRBV6-5,ASSYSMGTGASFHGYT
TRBJ2-1,TRBV27,ASSLSAGNEQF
TRBJ2-7,TRBV4-3,ASSQVGGSYEQY
TRBJ2-1,TRBV19,ASSIGSRNEQF
TRBJ1-2,TRBV7-9,ASSLSNKSYGYT
TRBJ2-7,TRBV30,AWSGLYEQY
TRBJ1-2,TRBV24-1,ATSGSGQGADYGYT
TRBJ2-5,TRBV27,ASSLWQTPQETQY
TRBJ2-1,TRBV4-3,ASSQDLSTSSYNEQF
TRBJ2-7,TRBV9,ASQPDSSYEQY
TRBJ1-2,TRBV9,ASSVGTANYGYT
TRBJ2-5,TRBV15,ATSRAGLAETQY
TRBJ2-1,TRBV2,ASSEDVGFEQF
TRBJ2-5,TRBV2,ASIRPGATAYQETQY
TRBJ2-5,TRBV29-1,SVDRQGGETQY
TRBJ2-1,TRBV6-1,ASIQGFQRERYNEQF
TRBJ1-4,TRBV7-8,ASSSTRGQGHEKLF
TRBJ2-3,TRBV27,ASSLSPRGADTQY
TRBJ2-7,TRBV19,ASSPRTGQSSYEQY
TRBJ2-1,TRBV5-6,ASSLALGGLSYNEQF
TRBJ2-3,TRBV12-3/TRBV12-4,ASRRQGIIDTQY
TRBJ2-1,TRBV9,ASSVGGWVAGGPYNEQF
TRBJ2-2,TRBV14,ASSLGGSPGELF
TRBJ1-1,TRBV12-3/TRBV12-4,ASSLGERDAF
TRBJ1-2,TRBV6-1,ASWGNYGYT
TRBJ2-5,TRBV28,ASSLEAGDRQETQY
TRBJ1-5,TRBV11-2,ASSLGQNSNQPQH
TRBJ2-3,TRBV2,ASSGTVTSTDTQY